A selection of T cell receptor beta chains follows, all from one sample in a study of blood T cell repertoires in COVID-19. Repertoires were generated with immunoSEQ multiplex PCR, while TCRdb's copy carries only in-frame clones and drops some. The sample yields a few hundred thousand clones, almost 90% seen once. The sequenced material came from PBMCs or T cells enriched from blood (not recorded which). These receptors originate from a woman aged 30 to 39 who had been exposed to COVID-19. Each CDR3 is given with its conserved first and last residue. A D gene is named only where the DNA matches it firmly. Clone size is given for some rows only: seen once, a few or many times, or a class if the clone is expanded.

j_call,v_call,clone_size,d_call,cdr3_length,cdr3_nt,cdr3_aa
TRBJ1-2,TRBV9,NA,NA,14,TGTGCCAGCAGCGTAGGGGGCCAGGGCTATGGCTACACCTTC,CASSVGGQGYGYTF
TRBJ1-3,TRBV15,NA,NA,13,TGTGCCACCAGCGTAGGGGCTGGAAACACCATATATTTT,CATSVGAGNTIYF
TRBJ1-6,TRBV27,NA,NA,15,TGTGCCAGCAGTTCCACACCGGGGGACAATTCACCCCTCCACTTT,CASSSTPGDNSPLHF
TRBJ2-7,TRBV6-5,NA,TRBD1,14,TGTGCCAGCAGTCTCGCAGGGGGCGCGTCCGAGCAGTACTTC,CASSLAGGASEQYF
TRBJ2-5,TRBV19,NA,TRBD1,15,TGTGCCAGTAGTCTGTCTGGGACAGGGGGAGAGACCCAGTACTTC,CASSLSGTGGETQYF
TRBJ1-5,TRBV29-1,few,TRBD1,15,TGCAGCGTGGCGGGACAGGGTGGCGGCAATCAGCCCCAGCATTTT,CSVAGQGGGNQPQHF
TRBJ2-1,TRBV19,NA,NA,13,TGTGCCAGTGGGACAAGCTCCTACAATGAGCAGTTCTTC,CASGTSSYNEQFF
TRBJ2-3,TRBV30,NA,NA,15,TGTGCCTGGAGTCCCGCGGAGCGAGGCACAGATACGCAGTATTTT,CAWSPAERGTDTQYF
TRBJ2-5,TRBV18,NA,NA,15,TGTGCCAGCTCACCCCGCGGGGACTTACAGGGGTCCCAGTACTTC,CASSPRGDLQGSQYF
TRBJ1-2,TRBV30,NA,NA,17,TGTGCCTGGAGAAGAGGGAAAACAGGACTAACTAACTATGGCTACACCTTC,CAWRRGKTGLTNYGYTF
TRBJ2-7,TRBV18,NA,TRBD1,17,TGTGCCAGCTCACTACATTCAACCGGGACAGGGTTCTACGAGCAGTACTTC,CASSLHSTGTGFYEQYF
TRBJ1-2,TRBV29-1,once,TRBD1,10,TGCAGCGTTGAGGGCAGGGGGCGAGTCTTC,CSVEGRGRVF
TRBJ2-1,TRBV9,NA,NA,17,TGTGCCAGCAGCGTAGGAGTGGCGGGGCTCTCCTACAATGAGCAGTTCTTC,CASSVGVAGLSYNEQFF
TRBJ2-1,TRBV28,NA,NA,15,TGTGCCAGCCCCCCCGGGCAGGGGAAACACAATGAGCAGTTCTTC,CASPPGQGKHNEQFF
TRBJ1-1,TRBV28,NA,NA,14,TGTGCCAGCAGCGCAGGCCAGGGTCGAACTGAAGCTTTCTTT,CASSAGQGRTEAFF
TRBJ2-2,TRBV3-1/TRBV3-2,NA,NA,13,TGTGCCAGCAGCCAAGGGCGGACCGGGGAGCTGTTTTTT,CASSQGRTGELFF
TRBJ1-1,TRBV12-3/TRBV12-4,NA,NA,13,TGTGCCAGCAGCCCTCACATGAACACTGAAGCTTTCTTT,CASSPHMNTEAFF
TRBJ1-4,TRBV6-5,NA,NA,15,TGTGCCAGCAGTTCGCACGCGGTTACTAATGAAAAACTGTTTTTT,CASSSHAVTNEKLFF
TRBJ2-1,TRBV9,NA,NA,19,TGTGCCAGCAGCAACTTACGCGTTTGGGCGGAGGGCTCCTACAATGAGCAGTTCTTC,CASSNLRVWAEGSYNEQFF
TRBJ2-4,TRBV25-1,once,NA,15,TGTGCCAGCAGTGAATGGGCCCGGGACAAAAACATTCAGTACTTC,CASSEWARDKNIQYF
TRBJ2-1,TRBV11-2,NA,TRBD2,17,TGTGCCAGCAGCTTAGATGGTAGCGGGAGCGGGGGAAGGGAGCAGTTCTTC,CASSLDGSGSGGREQFF
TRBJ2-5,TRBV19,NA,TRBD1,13,TGTGCCAGTAACGACAGGGATTTGGAGACCCAGTACTTC,CASNDRDLETQYF
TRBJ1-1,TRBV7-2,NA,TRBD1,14,TGTGCCAGCAGCCTAACAGGGGATCGGGCTGAAGCTTTCTTT,CASSLTGDRAEAFF
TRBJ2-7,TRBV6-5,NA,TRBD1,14,TGTGCCAGCAGACCCCGGACAGGGCACTACGAGCAGTACTTC,CASRPRTGHYEQYF
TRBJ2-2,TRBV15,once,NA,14,TGTGCCACCGGAGACAGGCGTCACACCGGGGAGCTGTTTTTT,CATGDRRHTGELFF
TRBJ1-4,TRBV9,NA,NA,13,TGTGCCAGCAGCGTAGGGACAGTCGAAAAACTGTTTTTT,CASSVGTVEKLFF
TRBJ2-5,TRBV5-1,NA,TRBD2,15,TGCGCCAGCAGCACGGGACTAGCGGGAGGTGAGACCCAGTACTTC,CASSTGLAGGETQYF
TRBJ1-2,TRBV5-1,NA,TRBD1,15,TGCGCCAGCAGCTCCTGGACAGGGGTAGACTATGGCTACACCTTC,CASSSWTGVDYGYTF
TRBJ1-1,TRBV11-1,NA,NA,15,TGTGCCAGCAGCCCACGAACGAGGGCGGGGACTGAAGCTTTCTTT,CASSPRTRAGTEAFF
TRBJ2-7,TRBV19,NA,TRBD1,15,TGTGCCAGTACCCCAGGGACAGCGTCTAACTACGAGCAGTACTTC,CASTPGTASNYEQYF
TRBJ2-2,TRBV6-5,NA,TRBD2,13,TGTGCCAGCAGTTGGGGGGGTAATGGGGAGCTGTTTTTT,CASSWGGNGELFF
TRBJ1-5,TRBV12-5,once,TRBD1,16,TGTGCTAGTGGCCCCAGGGGGCTCGGTTTTAATCAGCCCCAGCATTTT,CASGPRGLGFNQPQHF
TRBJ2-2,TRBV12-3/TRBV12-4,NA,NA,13,TGTGCCAGCAGCCCCAGGGTCCCCGGGGAGCTGTTTTTT,CASSPRVPGELFF
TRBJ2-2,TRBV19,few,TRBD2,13,TGTGCCAGTAGTTCCTTGGGAGGGGGGGAGCTGTTTTTT,CASSSLGGGELFF
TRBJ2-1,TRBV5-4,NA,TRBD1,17,TGTGCCAGCAGCTCCCAAGGCGCCGGGACAGCTTACAATGAGCAGTTCTTC,CASSSQGAGTAYNEQFF
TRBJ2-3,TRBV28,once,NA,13,TGTGCCAGCAGTTCCGCAGGGACAGATACGCAGTATTTT,CASSSAGTDTQYF
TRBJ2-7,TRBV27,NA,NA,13,TGTGCCAGCAGTTTGCAGGGATCCTACGAGCAGTACTTC,CASSLQGSYEQYF
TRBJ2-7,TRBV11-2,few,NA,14,TGTGCCAGCAGCTTAGTTCCAGGGCCTGGGGAGCAGTACTTC,CASSLVPGPGEQYF
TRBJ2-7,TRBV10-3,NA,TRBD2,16,TGTGCCATCAGTGACTGGCTGAGCGGGAGAGTGTACGAGCAGTACTTC,CAISDWLSGRVYEQYF
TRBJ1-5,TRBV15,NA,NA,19,TGTGCCACCAGCAGAGATGTTTTTCAGGGTTCGCGGGGGCCCGGGCCCCAGCATTTT,CATSRDVFQGSRGPGPQHF
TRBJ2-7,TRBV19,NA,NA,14,TGTGCCAGTAGTATCCAGGGAAATGCCTACGAGCAGTACTTC,CASSIQGNAYEQYF
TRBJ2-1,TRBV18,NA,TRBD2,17,TGTGCCAGCTCCCTTGGGGAGGGAGGGAACACCTACAATGAGCAGTTCTTC,CASSLGEGGNTYNEQFF
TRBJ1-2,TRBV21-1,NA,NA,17,TGTGCCAGCAGCAAAGCGAAACAGACAGGGGGAGGCTATGGCTACACCTTC,CASSKAKQTGGGYGYTF
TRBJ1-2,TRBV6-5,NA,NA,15,TGTGCCAGCATTATTGAGACATTTAGTCCCTATGGCTACACCTTC,CASIIETFSPYGYTF
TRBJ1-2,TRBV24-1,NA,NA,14,TGTGCCACCAGTGACCCGGGGAGGGGCTATGGCTACACCTTC,CATSDPGRGYGYTF
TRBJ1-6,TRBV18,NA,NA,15,TGTGCCAGCTCACCGCGCCCAGGCGCAGATTCACCCCTCCACTTT,CASSPRPGADSPLHF
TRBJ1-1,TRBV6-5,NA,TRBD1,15,TGTGCCATCCCCCTTCTCAGGGGGCTGAACACTGAAGCTTTCTTT,CAIPLLRGLNTEAFF
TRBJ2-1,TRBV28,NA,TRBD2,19,TGTGCCAGCAGAGGTTTGGGGACTAGCGGGAGGAGGGCCTACAATGAGCAGTTCTTC,CASRGLGTSGRRAYNEQFF
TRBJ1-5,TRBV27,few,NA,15,TGTGCCAGCAGTTTATCTGAGGGGCGGGGACAGCCCCAGCATTTT,CASSLSEGRGQPQHF